These 7 T cell receptor beta chains came from one sample sequenced in a study of blood T cells in healthy people across ages. The authors ran a second PCR of roughly 6 to 12 cycles using a sample-barcoded 5' primer and a J-beta primer mix. A single record per CDR3 protein comes from TCRdb applying MiXCR to the 5' RACE reads. The sample gives 870,000 or so distinct CDR3 sequences, under 30% of which show up once; 15% to 20% is in the top ten. The source material was blood. These receptors were collected from a woman at least 80 years old in good health.

The sample holds many counts of this clonotype. J is TRBJ2-3 and V is TRBV12-5, with TRBD1 matching 9 bases. The CDR3 consists of 15 residues. Germline V CDR1 and CDR2: LGHNT, FRNRAP. Trimming at V came to 7 bases and at J to 2 bases, leaving 7 bases not matched to a gene. The CDR3 nucleotides are TGTGCTAGTGCCCCACAGGGGGCCGTCACAGATACGCAGTATTTT. This encodes CASAPQGAVTDTQYF.

This clonotype has just a few counts. A clone one base away is much larger, so this may be a read error. The genes are TRBV5-1 and TRBJ2-1, with a tentative D call TRBD2 (7 bases). The tail of the sequence fits TRBJ2-7 better, so the J call may be wrong. Germline CDR1 and CDR2: SGHRS and YFSETQ. There are 16 residues in the CDR3. CDR3 protein: CASSLEGGRRYNEQYF. The CDR3 nucleotides are TGCGCCAGCAGCTTGGAGGGGGGGCGTCGGTACAATGAGCAGTACTTC.

The chain is built from TRBV7-9 and TRBJ2-1; D may match TRBD1 or TRBD2 (5 bases each). Germline V gene data show CDR1 as SEHNR and CDR2 as FQNEAQ (reference sequence). V shed 3 bases and J shed 9 bases, with 9 bases lying between them. The length of the CDR3 is 12 residues. As DNA, the CDR3 is TGTGCCAGCAGCTTCGACGGGGCTGAGCAGTTCTTC. Translating gives CASSFDGAEQFF.

This clonotype showed up many times. This chain connects TRBV11-3 to TRBJ1-2; perhaps TRBD1 as D (6 bases). Deletions cut 0 bases from V and 2 bases from J, with 13 bases between. Germline V gene sequence: CDR1 SGHNT, CDR2 YENEEA. This CDR3 has 16 residues. The CDR3: CASSLEGRGGNYGYTF. In DNA form, the CDR3 reads TGTGCCAGCAGCTTAGAAGGCAGGGGAGGGAACTATGGCTACACCTTC.

This clonotype was seen at least ten times. The rearrangement uses TRBV20-1 and TRBJ2-5; either TRBD1 or TRBD2 may supply D (5 bases each). Germline CDR1 is DFQATT and CDR2 is SNEGSKA (reference sequence). V was cut by 5 bases and J by 3 bases, with 19 bases left in between. The CDR3 runs 15 residues. CDR3 nucleotides: TGCAGTGCTCAATCCGGGACGCCTTGGGAAGAGACCCAGTACTTC. Its protein product is CSAQSGTPWEETQYF.

V and J are TRBV21-1 and TRBJ2-6; the table's D call, TRBD1, was not checked against the DNA. TRBV21-1 is a recognized pseudogene. This CDR3 is built from 24 residues. The CDR3 coding sequence is TGTGCCAGCAGCAAAAAGGGGTCTTCGACAGAGGGCAAAGGAGTATTCTCTGGGGCCAACGTCCTGACTTTC. Its protein is CASSKKGSSTEGKGVFSGANVLTF.

This clonotype was seen only once. This chain links TRBV4-2 with TRBJ1-4; D perhaps matches TRBD1 (5 bases). The germline V gene encodes CDR1 LGHNA and CDR2 YNFKEQ. The CDR3 runs to 15 residues. Trimming pared 0 bases from V and 6 bases from J, leaving 11 bases between. For the CDR3, the DNA is TGTGCCAGCAGCCAAGATCGGGGGGTAGATGAAAAACTGTTTTTT. This codes for CASSQDRGVDEKLFF.